The clone carrying this T cell receptor (beta chain) was detected only a few times. The antigen is not known. This CDR3 is 14 amino acids long. In germline, CDR1 is SGHRS, CDR2 YFSETQ. The trim removed 3 bases at V and 7 bases at J, leaving 9 bases unmatched. The data were obtained in a study of CD8+ T cells in alopecia areata. Study results and limitations: Normal scalp showed lower clonality than lesional scalp, especially alopecia totalis/universalis.

Following RNA extraction, reverse transcription yielded cDNA that acted as the sequencing template. Data came from immunoSEQ multiplex PCR; TCRdb stores just in-frame clones and leaves some out. This sample has over 200,000 clones, with 57% found just once. The V and J genes are TRBV5-1 and TRBJ1-2; 7 positions agree with TRBD1. Sequenced here: CD4+ T cells sorted from blood, sampled at week 0. This TCR derives from a human donor with alopecia areata. The CDR3 region has the DNA TGCGCCAGCAGCTATGACAGGGCCAAGGGTGGCTACACCTTC. This gives the protein CASSYDRAKGGYTF.